The clone carrying this T cell receptor (beta chain) was observed at least ten times. The germline V and J ends were trimmed by 4 bases and 5 bases, with 12 bases remaining between them. Germline loops: CDR1 MDHEN, CDR2 SYDVKM. This CDR3 contains 14 residues. Using its own MiXCR run on the RT-PCR reads, TCRdb lists one record per CDR3 protein. The profile covers almost 700,000 distinct CDR3 sequences, with over 12% appearing a single time and 3.6% taken by the ten largest. The chain uses TRBV28 and TRBJ2-4; TRBD1 is a possible D gene (5 bases). The clonotype was recovered from a female donor in good health, serving as a healthy control. Sequenced input: memory CD4+ T cells from blood. The DNA for the CDR3 is TGTGCCAGCAGTTCCCCCTTGACAGAAAACATTCAGTACTTC. This codes for CASSSPLTENIQYF.